The 24 T cell receptor beta chains reported below all come from one sample, sequenced in a study of PD-1 blockade in mismatch repair-deficient tumors. Clones were sequenced by immunoSEQ multiplex PCR, and TCRdb holds only the in-frame ones, with some missing. The table has 15,000 or so clones, 70% to 85% seen once. Specimen: PBMCs, collected 14 weeks after starting pembrolizumab. Receptors originate from an adult with mismatch repair-deficient cancer.

The chain recombines TRBV30 with TRBJ2-3; a weak D match, TRBD2 (6 bases). Looked up from germline, CDR1 is GTSNPN and CDR2 is SVGIG (reference sequence). The CDR3 contains 16 residues. V lost 3 bases and J lost 5, with 21 bases in between. CDR3 in amino acids: CAWSPLSIGGGDTQYF. CDR3 nucleotides: TGTGCCTGGAGCCCCCTGTCCATCGGGGGTGGAGATACGCAGTATTTT.

The chain recombines TRBV2 with TRBJ1-3; D remains ambiguous. The germline V and J ends were trimmed by 2 bases and 4 bases, with 12 bases remaining between them. Germline V lookup: CDR1 SNHLY, CDR2 FYNNEI. The CDR3 length is 15 residues. The CDR3: CASSEMAGIGNTIYF. The CDR3 region has the DNA TGTGCCAGCAGTGAAATGGCCGGGATCGGAAACACCATATATTTT.

This clone occurred once. The sample carries other DNA sequences with the same CDR3. This chain links TRBV9 with TRBJ2-3; the match to TRBD2 covers 9 bases. The CDR3 length is 15 residues. The V segment lost 4 bases and the J segment 4 bases; nucleotides outside the gene matches: 7. Germline V lookup: CDR1 SGDLS, CDR2 YYNGEE. The CDR3 is CASSSLAGEADTQYF. As DNA, the CDR3 is TGTGCCAGCAGCTCCTTAGCGGGAGAGGCAGATACGCAGTATTTT.

The chain is built from TRBV2 and TRBJ1-1; D gene unclear. Trimming left V 4 bases short and J 4 bases short, with 7 bases between. This CDR3 region has 12 residues. Germline V gives CDR1 SNHLY, CDR2 FYNNEI. CDR3 DNA sequence: TGTGCCAGCAGTGGTGATAGCACTGAAGCTTTCTTT. The encoded protein is CASSGDSTEAFF.

The chain links TRBV6-1 to TRBJ1-2, with D possibly matching TRBD1 (5 bases). The V gene's germline CDR1 is MNHNS and CDR2 SASEGT. The CDR3 covers 15 residues. V gave up 2 bases and J gave up 14 bases, with 24 bases separating them. The CDR3 sequence: CASSESSGAGLGDTF. In DNA, the CDR3 is TGTGCCAGCAGTGAATCTTCTGGAGCGGGCCTGGGGGATACCTTC.

The V gene is TRBV5-1, the J gene TRBJ2-3, with 9 positions matching TRBD2. This CDR3 contains 16 residues. Per germline, CDR1 SGHRS and CDR2 YFSETQ. V gave up 0 bases and J gave up 2 bases; unmatched junction bases: 4. Here the CDR3 reads CASSLALAGFTDTQYF. The CDR3 DNA reads TGCGCCAGCAGCTTGGCTCTAGCGGGATTCACAGATACGCAGTATTTT.

The chain couples TRBV19 to TRBJ2-5, with 10 nucleotides matching TRBD2. V shed 5 bases and J 5 bases; nucleotides not matched to a gene: 8. The CDR3 runs to 15 residues. From germline, CDR1 is LNHDA and CDR2 SQIVND (reference sequence). The CDR3 sequence: CASSPSSGSGETQYF. The CDR3 DNA reads TGTGCCAGTAGTCCTTCTAGCGGGAGCGGGGAGACCCAGTACTTC. Based on the CDR3 plus reference TRBV19 and TRBJ2-5, the full variable domain is DGGITQSPKYLFRKEGQNVTLSCEQNLNHDAMYWYRQDPGQGLRLIYYSQIVNDFQKGDIAEGYSVSREKKESFPLTVTSAQKNPTAFYLCASSPSSGSGETQYFGPGTRLLVL.

This sequence joins TRBV28 and TRBJ1-2; 7 bases are shared with TRBD1. The CDR3 sequence is 13 residues long. Germline V gene data show CDR1 as MDHEN and CDR2 as SYDVKM. Trimming cost V 4 bases and J 5 bases; bases outside gene matches: 4. CDR3 DNA: TGTGCCAGCAGTTCCGGGACAGCTTATGGCTACACCTTC. This gives the protein CASSSGTAYGYTF.

J is TRBJ2-7 and V is TRBV6-1; 7 bases fit TRBD2. J lost 5 bases, V lost 7 bases, and 2 bases had no gene match. The germline V gene encodes CDR1 MNHNS and CDR2 SASEGT. The CDR3 sequence is 11 residues long. The CDR3 region is CASIRGDEQYF. The DNA for the CDR3 is TGTGCCAGCATTCGGGGGGACGAGCAGTACTTC.

This clone has more than one count but fewer than ten. The chain employs TRBV19 and TRBJ2-2, with 8 nucleotides matching TRBD1. V shed 5 bases, J shed 7 bases, and the junction held 6 bases outside the gene matches. Germline CDR1 is LNHDA and CDR2 is SQIVND (reference sequence). This CDR3 has 14 residues. The CDR3 DNA sequence: TGTGCCAGTAGTGTTCAGGGGGCGAGCGGGGAGCTGTTTTTT. It translates to CASSVQGASGELFF.

The V gene is TRBV11-3, the J gene TRBJ2-7; 8 bases line up with TRBD2. Germline V gives CDR1 SGHNT, CDR2 YENEEA. There are 13 residues in the CDR3. V was clipped by 6 bases and J by 3 bases; unmatched bases: 4. The CDR3 here is CASSPRGGYEQYF. CDR3 nucleotides: TGTGCCAGCAGTCCCCGGGGGGGCTACGAGCAGTACTTC.

The V call is TRBV15, the J call TRBJ2-3; D might be TRBD2 (6 bases). The CDR3 runs to 15 residues. V dropped 1 base and J dropped 0 bases, with 8 bases sitting between them. Germline lookup yields CDR1 LNHNV and CDR2 YYDKDF (reference sequence). The CDR3 nucleotides are TGTGCCACCAGCAGAGGAAGCGGGAGCACAGATACGCAGTATTTT. Its protein product is CATSRGSGSTDTQYF. The full variable domain, with the rest looked up from reference TRBV15 and TRBJ2-3, is DAMVIQNPRYQVTQFGKPVTLSCSQTLNHNVMYWYQQKSSQAPKLLFHYYDKDFNNEADTPDNFQSRRPNTSFCFLDIRSPGLGDTAMYLCATSRGSGSTDTQYFGPGTRLTVL.

J is TRBJ1-2 and V is TRBV27; the D gene is possibly TRBD1 (5 bases). Germline loops: CDR1 MNHEY, CDR2 SMNVEV (reference sequence). Trimming left V 6 bases short and J 2 bases short, with 13 bases between. The CDR3 sequence is 14 residues long. CDR3 residues: CASRPWGGNYGYTF. The DNA for the CDR3 is TGTGCCAGCAGGCCCTGGGGGGGAAACTATGGCTACACCTTC.

The CDR3 sequence is CASSEAGGSPNEQFF. The CDR3, as DNA: TGTGCCAGCAGTGAGGCGGGAGGATCACCGAATGAGCAGTTCTTC. The V call is TRBV25-1, the J call TRBJ2-1, with 8 bases matching TRBD2. Germline V gene sequence: CDR1 MGHDK, CDR2 SYGVNS. The junction had 8 bases not matched to a gene; V was cut back by 3 bases and J by 7 bases. The CDR3 loop spans 15 amino acids.

J is TRBJ1-4 and V is TRBV5-1, with TRBD1 as a possible D gene (5 bases). Trimming removed 0 bases at V and 8 bases at J, with 11 bases between. CDR3 length: 14 amino acids. Germline CDR1 reads SGHRS; CDR2 reads YFSETQ. The CDR3: CASSLAGGGEKLFF. The CDR3 DNA reads TGCGCCAGCAGCTTGGCCGGGGGGGGAGAAAAACTGTTTTTT.

The chain recombines TRBV27 with TRBJ2-1; 8 nucleotides agree with TRBD2. The V gene's germline CDR1 is MNHEY and CDR2 SMNVEV (reference sequence). With V trimmed by 1 base and J by 6 bases, 5 bases remained unmatched. This CDR3 region has 15 residues. The chain's CDR3 is CASSLYGRAVNEQFF. CDR3 coding DNA: TGTGCCAGCAGTTTATACGGGAGGGCCGTCAATGAGCAGTTCTTC.

This rearrangement joins TRBV5-1 to TRBJ2-2; tentative D call: TRBD1 (5 bases). V dropped 3 bases and J dropped 5 bases, with 14 bases sitting between them. Per the germline V gene, CDR1 is SGHRS and CDR2 is YFSETQ. This CDR3 has 15 amino acids. CDR3 in DNA: TGCGCCAGCAGCTCTACAGGTCCGACGACCGGGGAGCTGTTTTTT. Translating it yields CASSSTGPTTGELFF.

Concerning this clone itself: One end of the junction does not line up with germline, which may come from a read error. The V gene is TRBV6-5, the J gene TRBJ2-5; possible D gene TRBD2, 6 bases. CDR3 length equals 13 residues. Germline CDR1 is MNHEY and CDR2 is SVGAGI. The CDR3, as DNA: TGTGCCAGCAGTTACGCGGGGAAGGAGACCCTGTACTTC. It translates to CASSYAGKETLYF.

The chain uses TRBV19 and TRBJ2-1, with D possibly TRBD2 on 6 matching bases. V was shortened by 3 bases and J by 6 bases, with 21 bases between the two germline ends. In germline, CDR1 is LNHDA, CDR2 SQIVND (reference sequence). CDR3 length: 17 residues. The CDR3 coding sequence is TGTGCCAGTAGTATTGCCCCCAACCGGGACTTCTCCAATGAGCAGTTCTTC. It codes for CASSIAPNRDFSNEQFF.

The chain is built from TRBV7-2 and TRBJ2-4; D is undetermined. Per germline, CDR1 SGHTA and CDR2 FQGNSA. V lost 3 bases to trimming and J lost 1 base, with 13 bases between them. The CDR3 covers 16 residues. The CDR3 DNA reads TGTGCCAGCAGCTTTGACTTTGGCCTGGCCAAAAACATTCAGTACTTC. The encoded protein is CASSFDFGLAKNIQYF.

The chain employs TRBV9 and TRBJ2-1; perhaps TRBD2 as D (6 bases). The CDR3 consists of 14 residues. Germline CDR1 SGDLS, CDR2 YYNGEE. V was shortened by 4 bases and J by 4 bases, with 12 bases between the two germline ends. CDR3 protein: CASSRLGQYNEQFF. The DNA for the CDR3 is TGTGCCAGCAGCCGACTAGGTCAATACAATGAGCAGTTCTTC.

J is TRBJ2-3 and V is TRBV6-1; D unresolved. The CDR3 totals 16 residues. Per germline, CDR1 MNHNS and CDR2 SASEGT. V lost 2 bases and J 0 bases, leaving 12 bases between the germline ends. CDR3 sequence reads: CASSESIYDSTDTQYF. DNA for the CDR3: TGTGCCAGCAGTGAATCTATTTACGATAGCACAGATACGCAGTATTTT.

This sequence joins TRBV6-5 and TRBJ1-3, with D perhaps TRBD1 (6 bases). CDR1 is MNHEY and CDR2 is SVGAGI in the germline V gene. This CDR3 has 15 residues. V was trimmed by 2 bases and J by 0 bases, leaving 8 bases between them. Written as DNA, the CDR3 is TGTGCCAGCAGTTACGGACAGTACTCTGGAAACACCATATATTTT. This codes for CASSYGQYSGNTIYF.

The rearrangement joins TRBV2 to TRBJ2-5; D not resolved. Between the trimmed V and J ends, which lost 7 bases and 2 bases, there was a span of 11 bases. Germline CDR1 is SNHLY and CDR2 is FYNNEI. The CDR3 is 13 amino acids. The CDR3 is CASTRTEQETQYF. CDR3 DNA sequence: TGTGCCAGCACTCGAACAGAACAAGAGACCCAGTACTTC.